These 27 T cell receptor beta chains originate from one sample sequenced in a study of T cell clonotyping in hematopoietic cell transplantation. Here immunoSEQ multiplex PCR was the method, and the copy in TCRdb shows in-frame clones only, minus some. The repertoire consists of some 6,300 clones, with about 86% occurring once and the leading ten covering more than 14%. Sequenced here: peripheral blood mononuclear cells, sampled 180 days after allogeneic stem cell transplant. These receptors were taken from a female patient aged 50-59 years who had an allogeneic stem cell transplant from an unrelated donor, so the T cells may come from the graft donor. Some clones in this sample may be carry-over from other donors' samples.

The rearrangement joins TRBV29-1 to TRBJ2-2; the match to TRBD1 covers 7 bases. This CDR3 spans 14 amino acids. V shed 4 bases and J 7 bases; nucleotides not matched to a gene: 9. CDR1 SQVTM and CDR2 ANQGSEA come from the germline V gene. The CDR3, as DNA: TGCAGCGTTGGATACCGAGGGGGCCACGGGGAGCTGTTTTTT. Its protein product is CSVGYRGGHGELFF.

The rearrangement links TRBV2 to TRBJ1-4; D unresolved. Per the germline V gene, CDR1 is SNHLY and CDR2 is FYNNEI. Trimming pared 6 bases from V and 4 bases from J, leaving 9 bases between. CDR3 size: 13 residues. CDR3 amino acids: CASRAQSNEKLFF. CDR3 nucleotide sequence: TGTGCCAGCAGAGCCCAGAGTAATGAAAAACTGTTTTTT.

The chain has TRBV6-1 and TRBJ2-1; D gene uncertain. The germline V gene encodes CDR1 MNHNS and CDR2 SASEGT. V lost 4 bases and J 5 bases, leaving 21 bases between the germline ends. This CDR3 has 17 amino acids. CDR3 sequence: CASSATPVWTQHNEQFF. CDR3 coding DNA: TGTGCCAGCAGTGCGACGCCTGTCTGGACCCAACACAATGAGCAGTTCTTC.

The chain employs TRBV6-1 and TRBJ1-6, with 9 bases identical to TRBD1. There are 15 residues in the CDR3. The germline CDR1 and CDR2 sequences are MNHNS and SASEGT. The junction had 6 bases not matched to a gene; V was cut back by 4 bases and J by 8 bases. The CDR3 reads CASSGTGGVDSPLHF. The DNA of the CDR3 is TGTGCCAGCAGTGGAACAGGGGGCGTAGATTCACCCCTCCACTTT.

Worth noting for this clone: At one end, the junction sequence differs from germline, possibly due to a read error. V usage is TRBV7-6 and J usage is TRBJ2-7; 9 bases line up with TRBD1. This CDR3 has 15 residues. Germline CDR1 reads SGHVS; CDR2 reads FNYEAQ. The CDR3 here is CASTLGTQGAYEQYF. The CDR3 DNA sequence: TGTGCCAGCACCTTAGGGACACAGGGGGCGTACGAGCAGTACTTC.

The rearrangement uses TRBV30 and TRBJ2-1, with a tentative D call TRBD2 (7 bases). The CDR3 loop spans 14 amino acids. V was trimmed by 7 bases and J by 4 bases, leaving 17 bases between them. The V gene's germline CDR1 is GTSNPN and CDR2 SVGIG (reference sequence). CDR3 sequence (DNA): TGTGCCTACACCGTGGCGGGGGCATACAATGAGCAGTTCTTC. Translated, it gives CAYTVAGAYNEQFF.

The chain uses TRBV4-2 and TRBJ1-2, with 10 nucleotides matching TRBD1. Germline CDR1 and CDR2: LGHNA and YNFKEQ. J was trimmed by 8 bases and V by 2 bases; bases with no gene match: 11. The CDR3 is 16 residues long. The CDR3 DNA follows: TGTGCCAGCAGCCAATACCGTCGACAGGGGGCGACGGGCTACACCTTC. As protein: CASSQYRRQGATGYTF.

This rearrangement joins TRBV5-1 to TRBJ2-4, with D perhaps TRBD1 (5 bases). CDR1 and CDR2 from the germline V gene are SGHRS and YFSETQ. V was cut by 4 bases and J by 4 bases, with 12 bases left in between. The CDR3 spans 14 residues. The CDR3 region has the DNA TGCGCCAGCAGCCCGGCCGCAGGGAAAAACATTCAGTACTTC. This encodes CASSPAAGKNIQYF.

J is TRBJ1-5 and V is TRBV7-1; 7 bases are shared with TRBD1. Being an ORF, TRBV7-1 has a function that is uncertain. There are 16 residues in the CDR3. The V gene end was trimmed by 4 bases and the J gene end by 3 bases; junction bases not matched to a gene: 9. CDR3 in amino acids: CASSLAGQSLNQPQHF. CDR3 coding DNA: TGTGCCAGCAGCTTAGCGGGACAGTCACTCAATCAGCCCCAGCATTTT.

The chain's CDR3 is CASRSPGTGPDTQYF. DNA of the CDR3: TGTGCCAGCAGGAGCCCCGGGACAGGGCCAGATACGCAGTATTTT. This sequence joins TRBV11-2 and TRBJ2-3; 9 bases agree with TRBD1. The J segment lost 4 bases and the V segment lost 6 bases, leaving 8 bases of the junction unmatched. The CDR3 has 15 residues. Germline V gene lookup returns CDR1 SGHAT and CDR2 FQNNGV.

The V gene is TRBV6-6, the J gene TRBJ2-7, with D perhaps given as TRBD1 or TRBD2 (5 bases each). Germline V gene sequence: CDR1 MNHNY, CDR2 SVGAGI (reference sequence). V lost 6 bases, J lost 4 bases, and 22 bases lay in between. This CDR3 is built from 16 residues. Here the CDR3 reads CASRSRGSAAVYEQYF. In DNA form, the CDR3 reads TGTGCCAGCAGATCGAGGGGATCGGCTGCGGTTTACGAGCAGTACTTC.

In DNA form, the CDR3 reads TGTGCCAGCAGCTTAGAAGGGGGCGCGAAGACCCAGTACTTC. Translating it yields CASSLEGGAKTQYF. J is TRBJ2-5 and V is TRBV7-2; TRBD1 matches 7 bases. Looked up from germline, CDR1 is SGHTA and CDR2 is FQGNSA. This CDR3 has 14 residues. V was pared by 1 base and J by 6 bases, with 5 bases of the junction left unmatched.

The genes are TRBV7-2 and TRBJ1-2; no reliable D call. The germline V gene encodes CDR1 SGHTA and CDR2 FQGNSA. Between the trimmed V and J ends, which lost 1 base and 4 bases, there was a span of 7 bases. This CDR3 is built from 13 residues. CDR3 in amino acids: CASSLGVGYGYTF. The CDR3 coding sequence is TGTGCCAGCAGCTTAGGGGTAGGCTATGGCTACACCTTC.

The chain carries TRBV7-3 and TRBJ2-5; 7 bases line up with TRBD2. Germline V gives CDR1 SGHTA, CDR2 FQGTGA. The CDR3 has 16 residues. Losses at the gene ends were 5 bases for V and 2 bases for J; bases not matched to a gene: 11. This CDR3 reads CASSPRQAGPQETQYF. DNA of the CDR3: TGTGCCAGCAGCCCCCGCCAAGCGGGGCCACAAGAGACCCAGTACTTC.

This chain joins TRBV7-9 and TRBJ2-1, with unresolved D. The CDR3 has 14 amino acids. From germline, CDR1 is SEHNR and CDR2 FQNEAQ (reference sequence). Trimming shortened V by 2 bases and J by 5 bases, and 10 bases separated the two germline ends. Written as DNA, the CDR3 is TGTGCCAGCAGCTTACTAGTGTTGCACAATGAGCAGTTCTTC. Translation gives CASSLLVLHNEQFF.

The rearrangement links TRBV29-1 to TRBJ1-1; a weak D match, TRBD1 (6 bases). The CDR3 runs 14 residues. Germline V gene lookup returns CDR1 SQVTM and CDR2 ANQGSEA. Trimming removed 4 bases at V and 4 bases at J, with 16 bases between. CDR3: CSVGRVTGITEAFF. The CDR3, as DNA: TGCAGCGTTGGGAGGGTTACAGGGATCACTGAAGCTTTCTTT.

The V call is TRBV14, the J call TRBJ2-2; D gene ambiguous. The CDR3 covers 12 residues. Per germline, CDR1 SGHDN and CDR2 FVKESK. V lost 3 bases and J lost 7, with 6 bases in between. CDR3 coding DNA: TGTGCCAGCAGCCAGGGATTCGGGGAGCTGTTTTTT. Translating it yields CASSQGFGELFF.

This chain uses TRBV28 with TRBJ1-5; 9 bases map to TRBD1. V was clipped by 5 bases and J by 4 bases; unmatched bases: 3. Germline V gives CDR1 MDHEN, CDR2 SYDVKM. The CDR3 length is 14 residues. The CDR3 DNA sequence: TGTGCCAGCAGTACAGGGGGCTGGAATCAGCCCCAGCATTTT. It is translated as CASSTGGWNQPQHF.

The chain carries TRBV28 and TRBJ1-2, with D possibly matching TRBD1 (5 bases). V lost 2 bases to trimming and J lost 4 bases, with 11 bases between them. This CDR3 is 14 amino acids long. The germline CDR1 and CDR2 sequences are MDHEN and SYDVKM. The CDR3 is CASSLGGGVYGYTF. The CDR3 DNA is TGTGCCAGCAGTTTAGGGGGGGGTGTCTATGGCTACACCTTC.

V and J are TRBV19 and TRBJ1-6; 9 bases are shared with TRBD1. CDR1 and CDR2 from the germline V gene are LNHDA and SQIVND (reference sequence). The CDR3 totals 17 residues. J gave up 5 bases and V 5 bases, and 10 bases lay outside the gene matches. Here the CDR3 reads CASSVPRDRANNSPLHF. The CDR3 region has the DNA TGTGCCAGTAGTGTCCCTCGGGACAGGGCCAATAATTCACCCCTCCACTTT.

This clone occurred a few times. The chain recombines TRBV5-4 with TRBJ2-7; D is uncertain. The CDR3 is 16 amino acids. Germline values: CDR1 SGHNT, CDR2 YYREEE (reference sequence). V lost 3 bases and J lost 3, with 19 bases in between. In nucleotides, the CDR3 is TGTGCCAGCAGCTGGCTGGAAGAAGAGTTGATCTACGAGCAGTACTTC. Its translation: CASSWLEEELIYEQYF.

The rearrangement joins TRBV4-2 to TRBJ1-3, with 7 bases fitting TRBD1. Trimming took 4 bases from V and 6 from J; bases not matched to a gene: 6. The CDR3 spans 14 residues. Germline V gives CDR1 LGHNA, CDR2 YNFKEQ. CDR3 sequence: CASSPWGTVNTIYF. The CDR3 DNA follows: TGTGCCAGCAGCCCCTGGGGGACAGTAAACACCATATATTTT.

CDR3 region: CASSLAPRAYEQYF. As DNA, the CDR3 is TGCGCCAGCAGCTTGGCCCCCAGGGCCTACGAGCAGTACTTC. The J gene is TRBJ2-7, the V gene TRBV5-1; tentative D call: TRBD1 (5 bases). V was clipped by 0 bases and J by 2 bases, with 9 bases between them. The CDR3 runs 14 residues. Germline assignment: CDR1 SGHRS and CDR2 YFSETQ.

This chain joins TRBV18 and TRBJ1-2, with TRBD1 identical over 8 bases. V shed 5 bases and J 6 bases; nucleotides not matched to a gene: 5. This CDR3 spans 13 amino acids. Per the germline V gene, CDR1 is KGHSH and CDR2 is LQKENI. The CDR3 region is CASSRETGDGYTF. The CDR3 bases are TGTGCCAGCTCAAGGGAGACAGGGGATGGCTACACCTTC.

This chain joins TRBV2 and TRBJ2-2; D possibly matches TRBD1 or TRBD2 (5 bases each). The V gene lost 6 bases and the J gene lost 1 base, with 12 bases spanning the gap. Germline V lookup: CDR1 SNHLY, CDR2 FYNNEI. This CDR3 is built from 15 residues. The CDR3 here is CASRGVAGNTGELFF. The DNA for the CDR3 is TGTGCCAGCAGGGGGGTGGCAGGGAACACCGGGGAGCTGTTTTTT. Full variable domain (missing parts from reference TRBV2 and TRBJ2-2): EPEVTQTPSHQVTQMGQEVILRCVPISNHLYFYWYRQILGQKVEFLVSFYNNEISEKSEIFDDQFSVERPDGSNFTLKIRSTKLEDSAMYFCASRGVAGNTGELFFGEGSRLTVL.

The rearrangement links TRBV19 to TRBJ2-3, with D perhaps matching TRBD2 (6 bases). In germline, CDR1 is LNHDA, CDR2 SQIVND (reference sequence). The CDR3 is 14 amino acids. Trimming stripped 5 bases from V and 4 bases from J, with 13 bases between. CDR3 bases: TGTGCCAGTAGTCAAACGGGGGTCCCAGATACGCAGTATTTT. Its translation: CASSQTGVPDTQYF.

Here the CDR3 DNA reads TGTGCCAGCTCCCAACAGGGCTCTTCAAACGAGCAGTACTTC. It translates to CASSQQGSSNEQYF. This rearrangement joins TRBV18 to TRBJ2-7, with D perhaps TRBD1 (6 bases). Germline V lookup: CDR1 KGHSH, CDR2 LQKENI. CDR3 size: 14 residues. V lost 6 bases and J 5 bases, leaving 17 bases between the germline ends.